This T cell receptor (beta chain) was obtained from a study of control samples from healthy donors and cancer patients. Germline V gene data show CDR1 as LGHNA and CDR2 as YNFKEQ. Trimming pared 3 bases from V and 3 bases from J, leaving 15 bases between. The CDR3 contains 17 residues. Method: immunoSEQ multiplex PCR; TCRdb's copy keeps in-frame clones and lacks some. The sample has under 150,000 clones, about 95% seen once. What was sequenced was blood. The sequence came from a man younger than 45 in good health. This rearrangement joins TRBV4-2 to TRBJ1-6; a weak D match, TRBD1 (6 bases). This chain's CDR3 is CASSQEPPGDYNSPLHF. The CDR3 DNA reads as TGTGCCAGCAGCCAGGAACCCCCAGGGGACTATAATTCACCCCTCCACTTT.